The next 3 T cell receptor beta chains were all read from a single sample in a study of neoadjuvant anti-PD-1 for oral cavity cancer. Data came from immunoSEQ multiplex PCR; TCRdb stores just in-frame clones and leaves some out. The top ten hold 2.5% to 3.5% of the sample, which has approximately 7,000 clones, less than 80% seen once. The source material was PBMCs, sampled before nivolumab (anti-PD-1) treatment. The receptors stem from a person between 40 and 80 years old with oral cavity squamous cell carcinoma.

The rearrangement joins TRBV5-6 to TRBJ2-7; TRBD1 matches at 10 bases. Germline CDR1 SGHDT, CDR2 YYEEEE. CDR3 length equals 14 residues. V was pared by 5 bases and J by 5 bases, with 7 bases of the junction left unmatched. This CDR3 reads CASRPPGQGNEQYF. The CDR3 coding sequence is TGTGCCAGCAGGCCCCCGGGACAGGGGAACGAGCAGTACTTC.

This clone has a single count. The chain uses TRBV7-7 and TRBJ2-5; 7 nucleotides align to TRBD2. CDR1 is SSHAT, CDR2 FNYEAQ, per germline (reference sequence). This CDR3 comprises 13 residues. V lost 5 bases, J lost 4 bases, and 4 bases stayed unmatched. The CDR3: CASSQLALETQYF. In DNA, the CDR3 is TGTGCCAGCAGCCAACTAGCGTTAGAGACCCAGTACTTC. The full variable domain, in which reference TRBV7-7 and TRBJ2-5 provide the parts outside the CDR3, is GAGVSQSPRYKVTKRGQDVTLRCDPISSHATLYWYQQALGQGPEFLTYFNYEAQPDKSGLPSDRFSAERPEGSISTLTIQRTEQRDSAMYRCASSQLALETQYFGPGTRLLVL.

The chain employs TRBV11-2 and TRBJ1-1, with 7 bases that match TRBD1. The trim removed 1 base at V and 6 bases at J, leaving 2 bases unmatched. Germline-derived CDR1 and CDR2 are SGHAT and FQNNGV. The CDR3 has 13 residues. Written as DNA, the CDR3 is TGTGCCAGCAGCTTAGGACAGGGCCCTGAAGCTTTCTTT. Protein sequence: CASSLGQGPEAFF.